Below, one T cell receptor beta chain is given with its context. Study processing details: Amplification of reference gene primers was used by the study to estimate nucleated cell counts. Assay: immunoSEQ multiplex PCR; the TCRdb copy retains only in-frame clones and omits some. V, J and clone size reflect that table, while D and trimming were determined from the DNA. The table lists hundreds of thousands of clones, 81% of them singletons. This entry belongs to a study of blood T cell repertoires in COVID-19. Overall study: PBMCs, B-cell-depleted T cells, or T cells were the source of the cDNA or gDNA that made up the material.

This CDR3 comprises 13 residues. Germline V gene data show CDR1 as MDHEN and CDR2 as SYDVKM. V dropped 4 bases and J dropped 6; count of bases not matched to a gene: 4. The sample was peripheral blood. The TCR originated in a woman over 75 with COVID-19, enrolled during active disease. The rearrangement uses TRBV28 and TRBJ1-2, with TRBD1 matching over 8 bases. The CDR3 nucleotides read TGTGCCAGCAGTTCCGACAGGGGTAATGGCTACACCTTC. Translating gives CASSSDRGNGYTF.